Following are 16 T cell receptor beta chains from one sample sequenced in a study of blood T cell repertoires in COVID-19. The data were produced by immunoSEQ multiplex PCR, yet TCRdb's version contains in-frame clones alone and is incomplete. The table has about 42,000 clones, about nine tenths seen once. Sequencing was performed on peripheral blood. The receptors shown here come from a human donor in a cohort sampled during active COVID-19.

The chain is built from TRBV7-9 and TRBJ2-5, with TRBD1 as a possible D gene (5 bases). V lost 2 bases and J lost 2, with 12 bases in between. In germline, CDR1 is SEHNR, CDR2 FQNEAQ (reference sequence). The CDR3 consists of 15 residues. For the CDR3, the DNA is TGTGCCAGCAGCTTAAGAGTAGGGGATCAAGAGACCCAGTACTTC. Amino acids: CASSLRVGDQETQYF.

The J gene is TRBJ1-1, the V gene TRBV6-2 or TRBV6-3, with 7 nucleotides matching TRBD1. J was trimmed by 4 bases and V by 6 bases; bases with no gene match: 5. The CDR3 has 13 amino acids. CDR1 is MNHEY, CDR2 SVGEGT, per germline. The CDR3 here is CASSRTGGTEAFF. The CDR3 nucleotides read TGTGCCAGCAGCCGGACAGGAGGCACTGAAGCTTTCTTT.

This sequence joins TRBV7-9 and TRBJ1-4, with D maybe TRBD1 (5 bases). CDR3 length: 15 residues. Trimming pared 1 base from V and 7 bases from J, leaving 13 bases between. Germline V gene lookup returns CDR1 SEHNR and CDR2 FQNEAQ (reference sequence). The CDR3 sequence: CASSLGQGSTEKLFF. The DNA of the CDR3 is TGTGCCAGCAGCTTAGGGCAGGGCTCTACTGAAAAACTGTTTTTT.

This chain connects TRBV7-9 to TRBJ1-6; D might be TRBD1 (6 bases). The V and J ends lost 2 bases and 0 bases respectively, with 11 bases between them. The CDR3 is 17 amino acids. The V gene's germline CDR1 is SEHNR and CDR2 FQNEAQ (reference sequence). CDR3 bases: TGTGCCAGCAGCTTAACCAGGGGTTTCTCCTATAATTCACCCCTCCACTTT. Its translation: CASSLTRGFSYNSPLHF.

The chain links TRBV5-6 to TRBJ1-4, with D hard to call. The CDR3 length is 15 residues. Germline assignment: CDR1 SGHDT and CDR2 YYEEEE. Trimming took 4 bases from V and 4 from J, leaving 14 bases between them. CDR3 bases: TGTGCCAGCAGCACAGCGAGGGCTCTTAATGAAAAACTGTTTTTT. It encodes CASSTARALNEKLFF.

The V and J genes are TRBV12-3 or TRBV12-4 and TRBJ1-4; a weak D match, TRBD1 (5 bases). The germline V and J ends were trimmed by 4 bases and 7 bases, with 7 bases remaining between them. CDR3 size: 12 residues. The CDR3 region is CASSYRGEKLFF. In DNA form, the CDR3 reads TGTGCCAGCAGTTATAGGGGTGAAAAACTGTTTTTT.

The chain has TRBV30 and TRBJ2-7; unclear D gene. CDR3 size: 14 residues. V was clipped by 4 bases and J by 2 bases, with 15 bases between them. Germline V gene sequence: CDR1 GTSNPN, CDR2 SVGIG (reference sequence). The CDR3 spells CAWMGQLNTYEQYF. The CDR3 nucleotides are TGTGCCTGGATGGGTCAACTAAACACCTACGAGCAGTACTTC.

The genes are TRBV4-2 and TRBJ1-2, with D possibly matching TRBD1 (6 bases). The CDR3 contains 16 residues. Germline CDR1 and CDR2: LGHNA and YNFKEQ. V lost 3 bases, J lost 5 bases, and 19 bases lay in between. The CDR3 DNA is TGTGCCAGCAGCCAGCCGGGGGGCCCTAGTGAGTATGGCTACACCTTC. It encodes CASSQPGGPSEYGYTF.

Comments on this clone: Other DNA sequences from this sample encode an identical CDR3 as well. The chain uses TRBV6-5 and TRBJ2-7; 7 bases map to TRBD1. V shed 6 bases, J shed 5 bases, and the junction held 7 bases outside the gene matches. The length of the CDR3 is 13 residues. Germline CDR1 is MNHEY and CDR2 is SVGAGI. The CDR3 DNA sequence: TGTGCCAGCAGCCCGGGACAGAAAGACGAGCAGTACTTC. The encoded protein is CASSPGQKDEQYF.

There are a few counts of this clone. This sequence joins TRBV2 and TRBJ1-5, with D uncertain. Germline CDR1 is SNHLY and CDR2 is FYNNEI. The V and J ends lost 8 bases and 3 bases respectively, with 17 bases between them. This CDR3 comprises 15 residues. The CDR3 sequence is CASLPDGGSNQPQHF. In DNA form, the CDR3 reads TGTGCCAGCCTGCCGGACGGAGGTTCCAATCAGCCCCAGCATTTT.

The chain is built from TRBV15 and TRBJ2-3, with D possibly matching TRBD1 (5 bases). The V gene's germline CDR1 is LNHNV and CDR2 YYDKDF (reference sequence). The CDR3 is 17 amino acids. The V end was cut by 6 bases, the J end by 0 bases, with 19 bases between. CDR3 region: CATSPIKGQESTDTQYF. The CDR3 nucleotides are TGTGCCACCAGTCCGATTAAAGGACAAGAAAGCACAGATACGCAGTATTTT.

This clone was seen a few times. This sequence joins TRBV7-9 and TRBJ1-1; D unresolved. Germline V gene sequence: CDR1 SEHNR, CDR2 FQNEAQ (reference sequence). V was clipped by 1 base and J by 0 bases, with 3 bases between them. This CDR3 region has 13 residues. The CDR3 nucleotides are TGTGCCAGCAGCTTAGACATGAACACTGAAGCTTTCTTT. Translated: CASSLDMNTEAFF.

This chain links TRBV5-5 with TRBJ1-6; the match to TRBD1 covers 7 bases. V lost 0 bases to trimming and J lost 3 bases; unmatched junction nucleotides: 9. The CDR3 has 18 residues. Germline loops: CDR1 SGHKS, CDR2 YYEKEE (reference sequence). This CDR3 reads CASSLAVGDRLYNSPLHF. For the CDR3, the DNA is TGTGCCAGCAGCTTGGCTGTGGGGGACAGACTCTATAATTCACCCCTCCACTTT.

V gene TRBV2 combines with J gene TRBJ2-3; tentatively, D is TRBD2 (6 bases). The germline V gene has CDR1 SNHLY and CDR2 FYNNEI. Trimming left V 3 bases short and J 0 bases short, with 16 bases between. This CDR3 is 17 amino acids long. The CDR3 spells CASSDLIGRGSTDTQYF. DNA of the CDR3: TGTGCCAGCAGTGACTTAATAGGGCGGGGAAGCACAGATACGCAGTATTTT.

The rearrangement links TRBV30 to TRBJ1-2; D possibly corresponds to TRBD1 (5 bases). Trimming left V 5 bases short and J 6 bases short, with 10 bases between. Germline CDR1 reads GTSNPN; CDR2 reads SVGIG (reference sequence). This CDR3 spans 11 amino acids. The CDR3 nucleotides are TGTGCCTGGCACGGGGGTAATGGCTACACCTTC. Amino acids: CAWHGGNGYTF.

CDR3 amino acids: CASSLRAGATTDTQYF. The CDR3 bases are TGTGCCAGCAGCTTGAGGGCAGGGGCTACCACAGATACGCAGTATTTT. V is TRBV5-4 and J is TRBJ2-3, with D possibly TRBD1 on 6 matching bases. The V gene's germline CDR1 is SGHNT and CDR2 YYREEE (reference sequence). Trimming took 1 base from V and 2 from J, leaving 14 bases between them. The CDR3 totals 16 residues.